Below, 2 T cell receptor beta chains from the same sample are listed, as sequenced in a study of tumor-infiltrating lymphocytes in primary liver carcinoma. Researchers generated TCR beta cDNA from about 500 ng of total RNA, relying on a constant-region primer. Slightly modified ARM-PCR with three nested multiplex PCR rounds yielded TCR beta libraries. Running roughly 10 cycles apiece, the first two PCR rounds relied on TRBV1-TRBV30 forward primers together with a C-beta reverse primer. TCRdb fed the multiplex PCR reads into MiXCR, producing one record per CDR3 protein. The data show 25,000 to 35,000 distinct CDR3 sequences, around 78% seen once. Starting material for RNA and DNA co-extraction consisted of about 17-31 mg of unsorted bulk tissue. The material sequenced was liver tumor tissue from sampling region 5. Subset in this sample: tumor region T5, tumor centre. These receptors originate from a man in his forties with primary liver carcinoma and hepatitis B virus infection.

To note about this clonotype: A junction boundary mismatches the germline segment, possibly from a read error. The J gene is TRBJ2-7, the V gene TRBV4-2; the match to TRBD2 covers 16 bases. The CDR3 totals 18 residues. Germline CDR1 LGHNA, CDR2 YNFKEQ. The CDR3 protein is CASNGKPGLAGGPHEKYF. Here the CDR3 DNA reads TGTGCCAGCAATGGAAAACCGGGACTAGCGGGAGGGCCACACGAGAAGTATTTC.

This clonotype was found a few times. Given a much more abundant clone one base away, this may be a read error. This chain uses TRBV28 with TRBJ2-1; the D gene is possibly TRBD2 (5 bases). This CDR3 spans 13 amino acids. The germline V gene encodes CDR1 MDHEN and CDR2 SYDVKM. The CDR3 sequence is CTSSALEVNEQFF. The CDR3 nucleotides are TGTACCAGCAGCGCCTTGGAGGTCAATGAGCAGTTCTTC.